One sample yielded the 18 T cell receptor beta chains listed below, sequenced in a study of T-cell reconstitution after alpha-beta-depleted transplantation in children. A TCRbeta library incorporating unique molecular identifiers was prepared. Each CDR3 protein is one row after TCRdb ran MiXCR on the PCR reads. Here the sample spans about 640,000 distinct CDR3 sequences, around 16% being singletons. The source material was PBMCs from the stem cell graft donor, sampled from the stem cell graft. These receptors were taken from a human donor who donated a stem cell graft to a child with acute myeloid leukemia.

Comments on this clonotype: The junction departs from the called germline gene at one end, perhaps through a read error. The V gene is TRBV24-1, the J gene TRBJ2-5, with 7 bases lining up with TRBD1. This CDR3 has 15 residues. In germline, CDR1 is KGHDR, CDR2 SFDVKD. The CDR3 region has the DNA TGTGCCGCCAGTGATATGACAGGGAGACAAGAGACCCAGTACTTC. It yields the protein CAASDMTGRQETQYF.

CDR3 sequence: CASSLEPGSSYEQYF. The CDR3 DNA follows: TGCGCCAGCAGCTTGGAACCAGGGAGCTCCTACGAGCAGTACTTC. The rearrangement links TRBV5-1 to TRBJ2-7; D tentatively fits TRBD1 or TRBD2 (5 bases each). CDR1 is SGHRS, CDR2 YFSETQ, per germline. The CDR3 totals 15 residues. V gave up 0 bases and J gave up 0 bases, with 10 bases separating them. The whole variable domain, remainder taken from reference TRBV5-1 and TRBJ2-7, is KAGVTQTPRYLIKTRGQQVTLSCSPISGHRSVSWYQQTPGQGLQFLFEYFSETQRNKGNFPGRFSGRQFSNSRSEMNVSTLELGDSALYLCASSLEPGSSYEQYFGPGTRLTVT.

This clonotype was seen more than once but under ten times. The CDR3 region has the DNA TGTGCCAGCAGCTCCACCGGGGCTTTGAAGACCTACAATGAGCAGTTCTTC. Protein product: CASSSTGALKTYNEQFF. J is TRBJ2-1 and V is TRBV7-9; the D call may be TRBD1 or TRBD2 (5 bases each). The germline gives CDR1 SEHNR, CDR2 FQNEAQ (reference sequence). V was cut by 4 bases and J by 2 bases, with 18 bases left in between. The CDR3 is 17 amino acids.

This clonotype occurred many times. J is TRBJ2-3 and V is TRBV13, with D possibly being TRBD1 (5 bases). There are 12 residues in the CDR3. V lost 6 bases and J lost 4, with 8 bases in between. CDR1 PRHDT and CDR2 FYEKMQ come from the germline V gene (reference sequence). The CDR3 nucleotides are TGTGCCAGCAGTCAGGGCGCAGATACGCAGTATTTT. Amino acid sequence: CASSQGADTQYF.

The chain combines TRBV7-2 with TRBJ1-4; no clear D gene. The germline V gene has CDR1 SGHTA and CDR2 FQGNSA. Trimming pared 5 bases from V and 6 bases from J, leaving 10 bases between. The CDR3 is 13 residues long. CDR3 DNA sequence: TGTGCCAGCAGCACCCGTTACTATGAAAAACTGTTTTTT. The encoded protein is CASSTRYYEKLFF.

This clonotype was observed many times. V usage is TRBV6-5 and J usage is TRBJ2-1, with D perhaps given as TRBD1 or TRBD2 (7 bases each). The CDR3 has 16 residues. Germline CDR1 is MNHEY and CDR2 is SVGAGI. Trimming cost V 5 bases and J 4 bases, with 18 bases left between them. The CDR3 coding sequence is TGTGCCAGCAGTCCCTCCAGGGGGGGGGATTACAATGAGCAGTTCTTC. Protein sequence: CASSPSRGGDYNEQFF.

This clonotype was seen more than once but under ten times. V gene TRBV13 combines with J gene TRBJ1-5; TRBD1 matches 7 bases. Germline lookup yields CDR1 PRHDT and CDR2 FYEKMQ (reference sequence). This CDR3 has 15 amino acids. V lost 3 bases, J lost 4 bases, and 6 bases stayed unmatched. CDR3 amino acids: CASSLGTDQNQPQHF. The DNA for the CDR3 is TGTGCCAGCAGCTTGGGGACAGACCAAAATCAGCCCCAGCATTTT. Supplemented by reference TRBV13 and TRBJ1-5, the full variable domain reads AAGVIQSPRHLIKEKRETATLKCYPIPRHDTVYWYQQGPGQDPQFLISFYEKMQSDKGSIPDRFSAQQFSDYHSELNMSSLELGDSALYFCASSLGTDQNQPQHFGDGTRLSIL.

This chain connects TRBV12-3 or TRBV12-4 to TRBJ2-2; D could derive from TRBD1 or TRBD2 (5 bases each). The CDR3 totals 13 residues. V dropped 6 bases and J dropped 5 bases, with 10 bases sitting between them. The CDR3 region is CASSRGPTGELFF. CDR3 bases: TGTGCCAGCAGCCGGGGACCGACCGGGGAGCTGTTTTTT.

The chain carries TRBV13 and TRBJ2-1; no firm D call. Germline-derived CDR1 and CDR2 are PRHDT and FYEKMQ (reference sequence). Trimming removed 3 bases from V and 15 bases from J, with 12 bases in between. CDR3 size: 11 residues. CDR3 region: CASSLGRSPFF. CDR3 nucleotides: TGTGCCAGCAGCTTGGGTCGGTCTCCGTTCTTC.

This clonotype appeared many times. The chain links TRBV29-1 to TRBJ2-1; 12 bases line up with TRBD2. Trimming removed 6 bases from V and 6 bases from J; junction bases left unmatched: 3. The germline gives CDR1 SQVTM, CDR2 ANQGSEA. This CDR3 region has 13 residues. CDR3 in DNA: TGCAGCGTCGGGACTAGCGGGTTCAATGAGCAGTTCTTC. Translating it yields CSVGTSGFNEQFF.

This clonotype was counted ten times or more. J is TRBJ2-3 and V is TRBV7-2; D possibly corresponds to TRBD2 (6 bases). This CDR3 is built from 15 residues. The V gene lost 1 base and the J gene lost 6 bases, with 14 bases spanning the gap. Germline V gene data show CDR1 as SGHTA and CDR2 as FQGNSA. The CDR3 loop is CASSLEAREADTQYF. Written as DNA, the CDR3 is TGTGCCAGCAGCTTAGAGGCCAGGGAGGCGGATACGCAGTATTTT. Combining the CDR3 with reference TRBV7-2 and TRBJ2-3 gives the whole variable domain GAGVSQSPSNKVTEKGKDVELRCDPISGHTALYWYRQSLGQGLEFLIYFQGNSAPDKSGLPSDRFSAERTGGSVSTLTIQRTQQEDSAVYLCASSLEAREADTQYFGPGTRLTVL.

In its sample, this clonotype was seen a few times. The chain has TRBV7-3 and TRBJ2-2, with a possible D match to TRBD1 (6 bases). CDR3 size: 15 residues. Germline CDR1 reads SGHTA; CDR2 reads FQGTGA. V was trimmed by 5 bases and J by 2 bases, leaving 12 bases between them. This chain's CDR3 is CASSAGTLNTGELFF. Here the CDR3 DNA reads TGTGCCAGCAGCGCCGGGACACTTAACACCGGGGAGCTGTTTTTT.

This chain connects TRBV5-1 to TRBJ1-2; D is uncertain. The CDR3 consists of 15 residues. Looked up from germline, CDR1 is SGHRS and CDR2 is YFSETQ. V dropped 1 base and J dropped 3 bases, with 13 bases sitting between them. CDR3 sequence (DNA): TGCGCCAGCAGCTTGTCCCACAAGGGTCACTATGGCTACACCTTC. It encodes CASSLSHKGHYGYTF.

This clonotype occurred many times. The chain employs TRBV20-1 and TRBJ2-3; D not certain. Trimming pared 1 base from V and 10 bases from J, leaving 9 bases between. The CDR3 covers 11 residues. The germline V gene has CDR1 DFQATT and CDR2 SNEGSKA (reference sequence). CDR3 in DNA: TGCAGTGCTAGAGGTCCCTCCGCGCAGTATTTT. It specifies CSARGPSAQYF.

This clonotype was counted between two and nine times. The chain joins TRBV20-1 to TRBJ1-5, with D possibly being TRBD1 (5 bases). V was cut by 1 base and J by 6 bases, with 7 bases left in between. The CDR3 runs 12 residues. Germline V lookup: CDR1 DFQATT, CDR2 SNEGSKA (reference sequence). Here the CDR3 reads CSARGDLQPQHF. As DNA, the CDR3 is TGCAGTGCTAGAGGGGACCTTCAGCCCCAGCATTTT.

In this sample, this clonotype turned up a few times. The chain has TRBV13 and TRBJ1-4; 10 bases match TRBD1. CDR1 is PRHDT, CDR2 FYEKMQ, per germline (reference sequence). The CDR3 is 16 amino acids. The V gene end was trimmed by 5 bases and the J gene end by 1 base; junction bases not matched to a gene: 4. The CDR3 nucleotides read TGTGCCAGCAGCCACCGGGACAGGGGAACTAATGAAAAACTGTTTTTT. This encodes CASSHRDRGTNEKLFF. Combining the CDR3 with reference TRBV13 and TRBJ1-4 gives the whole variable domain AAGVIQSPRHLIKEKRETATLKCYPIPRHDTVYWYQQGPGQDPQFLISFYEKMQSDKGSIPDRFSAQQFSDYHSELNMSSLELGDSALYFCASSHRDRGTNEKLFFGSGTQLSVL.

This clonotype was detected ten times or more. The chain employs TRBV20-1 and TRBJ1-1; D possibly corresponds to TRBD1 (6 bases). Trimming took 5 bases from V and 0 from J, leaving 13 bases between them. Looked up from germline, CDR1 is DFQATT and CDR2 is SNEGSKA (reference sequence). The CDR3 loop spans 14 amino acids. CDR3 loop: CSAGPTGVNTEAFF. The CDR3 nucleotides are TGCAGTGCTGGCCCGACAGGAGTGAACACTGAAGCTTTCTTT.

The table lists this clonotype with a few counts. The chain joins TRBV7-2 to TRBJ2-1; 13 bases are shared with TRBD2. This CDR3 has 16 amino acids. With V trimmed by 4 bases and J by 6 bases, 6 bases remained unmatched. Per germline, CDR1 SGHTA and CDR2 FQGNSA. CDR3 region: CASSWTSGGGRNEQFF. The CDR3 DNA reads TGTGCCAGCAGCTGGACTAGCGGGGGAGGCCGCAATGAGCAGTTCTTC.